This T cell receptor beta chain is from a study of cytomegalovirus exposure and HLA in healthy donors. The CDR3 contains 15 residues. Germline V gene lookup returns CDR1 SGHNT and CDR2 YYREEE (reference sequence). V was shortened by 0 bases and J by 7 bases, with 16 bases between the two germline ends. Study-level findings and limits: The Asian-associated ancestry cluster reportedly had fewer N-insertions than the 666-donor mean in a later analysis. One variant, a missense change in DCLRE1C, was linked in a later analysis to TCR beta V- and J-gene trimming. Some highly shared sequence variants likely arose as a pipeline artifact.

With respect to this clone: What it recognizes is unknown.

PCR amplification relied on 60 Vbeta primers (plus 13 Jbeta primers). TCRdb's copy holds only in-frame clones and misses some; the assay was immunoSEQ multiplex PCR. Among 160,000 or so clones listed, roughly three quarters were seen once. The V gene is TRBV5-4, the J gene TRBJ2-5, with a weak D call TRBD2 (6 bases). This receptor was identified in a woman aged 40 to 50 in good health and CMV-seropositive. The specimen sequenced was PBMCs. In DNA, the CDR3 is TGTGCCAGCAGCTTGGGCCCCGGGGGTCGTGTGACCCAGTACTTC. This codes for CASSLGPGGRVTQYF.